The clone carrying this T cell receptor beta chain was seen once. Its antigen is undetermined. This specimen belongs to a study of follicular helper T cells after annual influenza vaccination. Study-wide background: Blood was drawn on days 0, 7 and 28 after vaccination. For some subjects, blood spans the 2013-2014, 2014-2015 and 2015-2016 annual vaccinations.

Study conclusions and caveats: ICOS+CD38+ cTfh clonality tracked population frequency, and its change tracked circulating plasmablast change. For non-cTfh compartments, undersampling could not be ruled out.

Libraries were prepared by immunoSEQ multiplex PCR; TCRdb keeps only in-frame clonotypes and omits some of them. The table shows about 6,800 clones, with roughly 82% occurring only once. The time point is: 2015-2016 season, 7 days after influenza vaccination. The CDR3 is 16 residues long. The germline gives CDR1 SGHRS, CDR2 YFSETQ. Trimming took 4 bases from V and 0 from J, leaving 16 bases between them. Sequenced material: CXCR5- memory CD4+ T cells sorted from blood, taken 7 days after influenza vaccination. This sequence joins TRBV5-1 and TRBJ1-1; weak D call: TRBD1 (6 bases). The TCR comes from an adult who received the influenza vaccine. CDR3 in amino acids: CASSVGHPRVNTEAFF. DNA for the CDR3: TGCGCCAGCAGCGTGGGACATCCAAGGGTGAACACTGAAGCTTTCTTT.